The clone carrying this TCR beta chain was recorded only once. The data derive from a study of T cell responses to AZD1222 COVID-19 vaccine. Per germline, CDR1 SNHLY and CDR2 FYNNEI. Trimming pared 5 bases from V and 0 bases from J, leaving 7 bases between. The CDR3 contains 13 residues. Clones were read by immunoSEQ multiplex PCR, and TCRdb kept only the in-frame ones, dropping some. The sample has 97,000 or so clones, just over 90% seen once. Sequenced material: peripheral blood, taken 28 days after the second AZD1222 dose. The clonotype originates from an adult who received the AZD1222 COVID-19 vaccine. The J gene is TRBJ1-1, the V gene TRBV2, with a weak D call TRBD1 (5 bases). CDR3 residues: CASSSGVNTEAFF. DNA for the CDR3: TGTGCCAGCAGTTCGGGGGTGAACACTGAAGCTTTCTTT.